These 20 T cell receptor beta chains share one sample of origin, sequenced in a study of T-cell memory formation after mild COVID-19. In TCRdb, the 5' RACE reads were re-called with MiXCR into one record per CDR3 protein. The profile shows hundreds of thousands of distinct CDR3 sequences, approximately 15% of them singletons. Sample: PBMCs or a T cell subset sorted from them (not recorded which). The receptors were sampled from a man between 18 and 29 years old who had mild COVID-19 (a few samples of this study predate the infection). Cell type and time point are not known.

The rearrangement links TRBV15 to TRBJ1-1; TRBD1 matches 8 bases. CDR1 and CDR2 from the germline V gene are LNHNV and YYDKDF (reference sequence). V was pared by 3 bases and J by 5 bases, with 2 bases of the junction left unmatched. This CDR3 comprises 13 residues. The CDR3 DNA follows: TGTGCCACCAGCAGCAGGGGGCCAACTGAAGCTTTCTTT. The encoded protein is CATSSRGPTEAFF. The complete variable domain, with remaining parts taken from reference TRBV15 and TRBJ1-1, reads DAMVIQNPRYQVTQFGKPVTLSCSQTLNHNVMYWYQQKSSQAPKLLFHYYDKDFNNEADTPDNFQSRRPNTSFCFLDIRSPGLGDTAMYLCATSSRGPTEAFFGQGTRLTVV.

The chain links TRBV5-5 to TRBJ1-1; tentative D call: TRBD1 (5 bases). The CDR3 runs to 15 residues. Germline CDR1 and CDR2: SGHKS and YYEKEE (reference sequence). V lost 4 bases, J lost 0 bases, and 13 bases lay in between. CDR3 residues: CASSQQVLMNTEAFF. DNA for the CDR3: TGTGCCAGCAGCCAACAGGTTCTGATGAACACTGAAGCTTTCTTT.

This clonotype was seen more than once but under ten times. The V and J genes are TRBV2 and TRBJ1-1, with D possibly being TRBD1 (5 bases). CDR1 is SNHLY, CDR2 FYNNEI, per germline. This CDR3 is 14 amino acids long. V lost 8 bases and J lost 5, with 18 bases in between. CDR3 sequence reads: CASATGPSGTEAFF. As DNA, the CDR3 is TGTGCCAGCGCCACAGGCCCCTCGGGAACTGAAGCTTTCTTT. The whole variable domain, filled in from reference TRBV2 and TRBJ1-1, reads EPEVTQTPSHQVTQMGQEVILRCVPISNHLYFYWYRQILGQKVEFLVSFYNNEISEKSEIFDDQFSVERPDGSNFTLKIRSTKLEDSAMYFCASATGPSGTEAFFGQGTRLTVV.

J is TRBJ2-3 and V is TRBV24-1; 8 nucleotides match TRBD1. CDR1 and CDR2 from the germline V gene are KGHDR and SFDVKD. CDR3 length: 13 amino acids. After removal of 9 bases from V and 0 bases from J, the junction contained 1 base not matched to a gene. The CDR3 coding sequence is TGTGCCACCGGGACAGGCAGCACAGATACGCAGTATTTT. Translation: CATGTGSTDTQYF.

The chain is built from TRBV11-2 and TRBJ2-4; possible D gene TRBD1, 7 bases. The CDR3 covers 19 residues. The germline V and J ends were trimmed by 5 bases and 1 base, with 24 bases remaining between them. Per the germline V gene, CDR1 is SGHAT and CDR2 is FQNNGV. The CDR3 coding sequence is TGTGCCAGCAGCCCCCGCCCCCCCAGGGGGGAATTGGCCAAAAACATTCAGTACTTC. Translating it yields CASSPRPPRGELAKNIQYF.

The rearrangement uses TRBV6-6 and TRBJ1-1; TRBD1 matches at 12 bases. The length of the CDR3 is 15 residues. Germline CDR1 MNHNY, CDR2 SVGAGI (reference sequence). Losses at the gene ends were 5 bases for V and 5 bases for J; bases not matched to a gene: 6. CDR3 DNA: TGTGCCAGCAGTGGGGACAGGGGGCGCCGGACTGAAGCTTTCTTT. Encoded protein: CASSGDRGRRTEAFF.

V is TRBV20-1 and J is TRBJ1-4; 7 positions match TRBD1. The CDR3 contains 14 residues. Unmatched junction bases numbered 9, after V lost 6 bases and J lost 5 bases. Germline V lookup: CDR1 DFQATT, CDR2 SNEGSKA (reference sequence). CDR3 region: CSARAGQLNEKLFF. The DNA for the CDR3 is TGCAGTGCCCGAGCGGGACAGCTAAATGAAAAACTGTTTTTT.

The CDR3 DNA sequence: TGTGCCAGCAGCTTGGGGCTACCCCTAAACACTGAAGCTTTCTTT. Its translation is CASSLGLPLNTEAFF. The rearrangement joins TRBV5-6 to TRBJ1-1; no firm D call. CDR1 and CDR2 (germline): SGHDT, YYEEEE. This CDR3 is built from 15 residues. Trimming cost V 0 bases and J 2 bases, with 11 bases left between them.

The rearrangement joins TRBV7-2 to TRBJ2-7, with D perhaps TRBD1 (6 bases). V lost 0 bases, J lost 2 bases, and 11 bases lay in between. In germline, CDR1 is SGHTA, CDR2 FQGNSA. The CDR3 spans 15 residues. CDR3 residues: CASSLAAGDAYEQYV. The CDR3 bases are TGTGCCAGCAGCTTAGCGGCAGGGGACGCCTACGAGCAGTACGTC.

This clonotype was detected only a few times. V and J are TRBV6-2 or TRBV6-3 and TRBJ2-5, with D perhaps being TRBD1 or TRBD2 (5 bases each). Germline CDR1 is MNHEY and CDR2 is SVGEGT. Trimming took off 8 bases at V and 1 base at J, with 14 bases between the two ends. The length of the CDR3 is 14 residues. The CDR3 sequence is CASGQGRRQETQYF. Here the CDR3 DNA reads TGTGCCAGCGGCCAGGGACGGCGCCAAGAGACCCAGTACTTC.

The sample holds a few counts of this clonotype. The J gene is TRBJ1-3, the V gene TRBV28; D possibly corresponds to TRBD1 (5 bases). Per the germline V gene, CDR1 is MDHEN and CDR2 is SYDVKM. V was trimmed by 7 bases and J by 2 bases, leaving 6 bases between them. CDR3 size: 12 residues. The chain's CDR3 is CASKGPGNTIYF. CDR3 sequence (DNA): TGTGCCAGCAAGGGGCCTGGAAACACCATATATTTT.

This chain connects TRBV10-3 to TRBJ2-3; possibly TRBD1 for D (6 bases). The ends were cut back, 6 bases at V and 4 bases at J, with 11 bases in the middle. The CDR3 covers 13 residues. Germline CDR1 and CDR2: ENHRY and SYGVKD. CDR3 coding DNA: TGTGCCATCAGCCAGGGGAACGCAGATACGCAGTATTTT. Its translation is CAISQGNADTQYF.

This clonotype was seen a few times. The rearrangement uses TRBV9 and TRBJ2-5, with TRBD2 as a possible D gene (5 bases). V shed 3 bases and J shed 4 bases, with 13 bases lying between them. This CDR3 contains 14 residues. Germline V gene sequence: CDR1 SGDLS, CDR2 YYNGEE. The CDR3 protein is CASSDSRERETQYF. CDR3 in DNA: TGTGCCAGCAGCGATTCCCGGGAACGAGAGACCCAGTACTTC.

Many counts were recorded for this clonotype. V gene TRBV5-1 combines with J gene TRBJ2-5, with 15 bases identical to TRBD2. Unmatched junction bases numbered 8, after V lost 3 bases and J lost 2 bases. The germline CDR1 and CDR2 sequences are SGHRS and YFSETQ. This CDR3 has 18 residues. The CDR3 region has the DNA TGCGCCAGCAGCTCGGGACTAGCGGGGGGCAACCGACAAGAGACCCAGTACTTC. Translation gives CASSSGLAGGNRQETQYF.

V is TRBV12-3 or TRBV12-4 and J is TRBJ2-2; D may be TRBD2 (6 bases). The CDR3 spans 13 residues. Trimming pared 7 bases from V and 6 bases from J, leaving 12 bases between. The CDR3 region is CASTNGGAGELFF. The CDR3 DNA reads TGTGCCAGCACCAACGGGGGTGCCGGGGAGCTGTTTTTT.

A few counts support this clonotype. This chain connects TRBV20-1 to TRBJ2-7; no firm D call. The CDR3 runs to 14 residues. The germline V gene encodes CDR1 DFQATT and CDR2 SNEGSKA (reference sequence). V lost 3 bases, J lost 0 bases, and 12 bases lay in between. In nucleotides, the CDR3 is TGCAGTGCTAGCGGTGTCAGCCGCTCCTACGAGCAGTACTTC. It translates to CSASGVSRSYEQYF.

This clonotype was seen a few times. CDR3 amino acids: CASSPLGRDEQYV. CDR3 nucleotides: TGTGCCAGCTCACCCTTGGGGAGGGACGAGCAGTACGTC. The V call is TRBV18, the J call TRBJ2-7; 7 bases align to TRBD2. J was trimmed by 5 bases and V by 3 bases; bases with no gene match: 4. The CDR3 spans 13 residues. Germline CDR1 and CDR2: KGHSH and LQKENI.

This chain connects TRBV27 to TRBJ2-3; TRBD2 agrees at 12 bases. Germline loops: CDR1 MNHEY, CDR2 SMNVEV (reference sequence). The V and J ends lost 3 bases and 1 base, in that order; junction bases with no gene match: 5. The CDR3 contains 17 residues. CDR3 loop: CASSFLRTSGGTDTQYF. Here the CDR3 DNA reads TGTGCCAGCAGTTTCCTAAGGACTAGCGGGGGCACAGATACGCAGTATTTT.

The genes are TRBV7-9 and TRBJ2-2, with 10 positions matching TRBD2. The germline gives CDR1 SEHNR, CDR2 FQNEAQ (reference sequence). The CDR3 sequence is 17 residues long. V lost 6 bases, J lost 0 bases, and 7 bases stayed unmatched. The chain's CDR3 is CASSGASGGSNTGELFF. CDR3 DNA: TGTGCCAGCAGTGGGGCTAGCGGGGGATCGAACACCGGGGAGCTGTTTTTT.

There are a few counts of this clonotype. The chain uses TRBV27 and TRBJ2-3, with D perhaps being TRBD1 or TRBD2 (6 bases each). This CDR3 region has 13 residues. Deletions cut 1 base from V and 6 bases from J, with 8 bases between. Germline CDR1 MNHEY, CDR2 SMNVEV (reference sequence). The CDR3, as DNA: TGTGCCAGCAGTTTATTAGGGGGGGATACGCAGTATTTT. Residues: CASSLLGGDTQYF.